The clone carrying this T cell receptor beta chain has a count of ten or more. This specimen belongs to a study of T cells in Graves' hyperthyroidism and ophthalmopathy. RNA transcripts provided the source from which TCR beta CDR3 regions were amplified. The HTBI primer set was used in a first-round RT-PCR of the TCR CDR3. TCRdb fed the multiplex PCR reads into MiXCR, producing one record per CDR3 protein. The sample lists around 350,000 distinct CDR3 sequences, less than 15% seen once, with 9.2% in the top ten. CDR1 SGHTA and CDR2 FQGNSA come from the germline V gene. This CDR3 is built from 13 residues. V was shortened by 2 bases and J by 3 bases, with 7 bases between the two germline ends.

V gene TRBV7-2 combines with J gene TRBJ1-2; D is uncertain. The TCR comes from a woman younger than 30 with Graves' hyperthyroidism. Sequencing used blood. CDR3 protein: CASSLPPHYGYTF. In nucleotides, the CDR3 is TGTGCCAGCAGCTTACCTCCTCACTATGGCTACACCTTC.